This T cell receptor (beta chain) was obtained from a study of identical twins. This clonotype was detected ten times or more. As yet, its antigen is unknown. TCRdb processed the 5' RACE reads anew with MiXCR; each CDR3 protein has one entry. The sample shows hundreds of thousands of distinct CDR3 sequences, roughly 7.5% of them seen only once. All donors were healthy Caucasians. Study results and caveats: Within beta out-of-frame sequences, the excess sharing observed between twins was weaker. With abundant cord blood beta clonotypes, insertions were fewer; memory repertoires showed no such pattern. Cross-sectional statistics, not tracking of the same donors, supported the conclusions.

CDR3 size: 16 residues. V was cut by 7 bases and J by 2 bases, with 17 bases left in between. Germline assignment: CDR1 SEHNR and CDR2 FQNEAQ (reference sequence). This sample also belongs to another study, concerning yellow fever vaccine responses in identical twins.

The source material was CD8+ T cells sorted from blood. This receptor was taken from a woman aged 18-29 years in good health. The J gene is TRBJ1-4, the V gene TRBV7-9; the D gene is possibly TRBD1 (6 bases). As DNA, the CDR3 is TGTGCCAGCATCGCCGCCTCAGGGGCTACTAATGAAAAACTGTTTTTT. It translates to CASIAASGATNEKLFF.